Listed below are T cell receptor beta chains from one sample, sequenced in a study of OX40 agonist ivuxolimab in advanced cancers. Clones were read by immunoSEQ multiplex PCR, and TCRdb kept only the in-frame ones, dropping some. The table has some 80,000 clones, approximately 92% seen once. The sequences come from CD4+ or CD8+ T cells sorted from blood, collected in a trial of the OX40 agonist ivuxolimab. These TCRs come from an adult with an advanced solid tumor such as melanoma, head and neck, liver or kidney cancer. The CDR3 runs from the conserved cysteine through the conserved F or W. The D gene is left open where the match is weak. Clone size is shown for a subset of rows, as once, few, many or a class of expanded clone.

j_call	clone_size	d_call	v_call	cdr3_aa	cdr3_nt
TRBJ2-1	.	TRBD2	TRBV2	CASGLAVYNEQFF	TGTGCCAGCGGGCTAGCGGTCTACAATGAGCAGTTCTTC
TRBJ2-7	.	TRBD2	TRBV7-9	CASSLDQGGSYEQYF	TGTGCCAGCAGCTTAGACCAGGGAGGGTCCTACGAGCAGTACTTC
TRBJ2-1	.	.	TRBV19	CASSQPQMREQFF	TGTGCCAGTAGTCAGCCCCAGATGCGGGAGCAGTTCTTC
TRBJ2-7	.	.	TRBV27	CASSMTNNGLAYEQYF	TGTGCCAGCAGTATGACAAACAACGGATTAGCCTACGAGCAGTACTTC
TRBJ2-7	.	.	TRBV4-1	CASSQGWGPNYEQYF	TGCGCCAGCAGCCAAGGTTGGGGCCCGAACTACGAGCAGTACTTC
TRBJ2-7	.	TRBD2	TRBV5-1	CASSSWLAGENEQYF	TGCGCCAGCAGCTCTTGGCTAGCGGGAGAGAACGAGCAGTACTTC
TRBJ1-1	.	.	TRBV27	CASSPSGLNTEAFF	TGTGCCAGCAGTCCGTCGGGTCTGAACACTGAAGCTTTCTTT
TRBJ2-3	.	TRBD2	TRBV5-6	CASSSGLAGVSSRADTQYF	TGTGCCAGCAGCTCCGGACTAGCGGGAGTGAGTTCAAGGGCAGATACGCAGTATTTT
TRBJ1-2	.	.	TRBV5-4	CASSLDRASTGYTF	TGTGCCAGCAGCTTGGACAGGGCCTCGACGGGCTACACCTTC
TRBJ2-3	.	.	TRBV2	CASSQLLTTDTQYF	TGTGCCAGCAGTCAACTCCTAACCACAGATACGCAGTATTTT
TRBJ2-3	.	.	TRBV5-4	CASSLTDFDTQYF	TGTGCCAGCAGCTTAACGGACTTTGATACGCAGTATTTT
TRBJ2-5	.	.	TRBV11-3	CASSLRETQYF	TGTGCCAGCAGCCTTAGAGAGACCCAGTACTTC
TRBJ2-3	.	.	TRBV5-1	CASSYTDTQYF	TGCGCCAGCAGCTACACAGATACGCAGTATTTT
TRBJ2-7	.	TRBD2	TRBV9	CASSRQILAGAYEQYF	TGTGCCAGCAGCCGACAAATCTTAGCGGGAGCCTACGAGCAGTACTTC
TRBJ2-7	.	.	TRBV5-4	CASSLEGEQYF	TGTGCCAGCAGCTTGGAGGGTGAGCAGTACTTC
TRBJ2-1	.	.	TRBV29-1	CSAYRGNNEQFF	TGCAGCGCGTACCGGGGGAACAATGAGCAGTTCTTC
TRBJ2-2	.	.	TRBV7-2	CASRSSVGELFF	TGTGCCAGCAGGAGTAGTGTCGGGGAGCTGTTTTTT
TRBJ1-2	.	.	TRBV5-1	CASGEGSANYGYTF	TGCGCCAGCGGCGAGGGTAGTGCTAACTATGGCTACACCTTC
TRBJ2-7	.	TRBD2	TRBV18	CASSPRLAGEVHEQYF	TGTGCCAGCTCACCGAGACTAGCGGGAGAGGTCCACGAGCAGTACTTC
TRBJ1-1	.	TRBD1	TRBV11-3	CAIAAAGGTEAFF	TGTGCCATCGCCGCGGCAGGGGGCACTGAAGCTTTCTTT
TRBJ2-5	.	.	TRBV6-5	CASRQRLQETQYF	TGTGCCAGCAGGCAGCGTTTACAAGAGACCCAGTACTTC
TRBJ2-1	.	TRBD2	TRBV4-3	CASSRATGTSGRNNEQFF	TGCGCCAGCAGCCGAGCAACCGGGACTAGCGGGAGGAACAATGAGCAGTTCTTC
TRBJ1-5	.	.	TRBV5-6	CASSFRGAHQPQHF	TGTGCCAGCAGCTTTCGGGGGGCCCATCAGCCCCAGCATTTT
TRBJ2-7	.	.	TRBV28	CASHLRFMHEQYF	TGTGCCAGCCACCTTAGGTTTATGCACGAGCAGTACTTC
TRBJ1-1	.	TRBD1	TRBV15	CATSRPGQGARTEAFF	TGTGCCACCAGCAGACCGGGACAGGGGGCGCGCACTGAAGCTTTCTTT
TRBJ2-3	.	TRBD2	TRBV5-8	CASSVAGGPGDTQYF	TGTGCCAGCAGCGTAGCGGGAGGGCCCGGAGATACGCAGTATTTT
TRBJ2-7	.	TRBD2	TRBV5-1	CASSWASGEYEQYF	TGCGCCAGCAGCTGGGCTAGCGGAGAATACGAGCAGTACTTC
TRBJ2-7	.	.	TRBV7-2	CASSQYNVYEQYF	TGTGCCAGCAGCCAATATAACGTTTACGAGCAGTACTTC
TRBJ2-1	.	.	TRBV5-1	CASSVSPSFEQFF	TGCGCCAGCAGCGTATCGCCGTCTTTTGAGCAGTTCTTC
TRBJ2-7	.	TRBD2	TRBV7-2	CASSLTSGTLYEQYF	TGTGCCAGCAGCTTGACTAGCGGGACCCTCTACGAGCAGTACTTC
TRBJ2-3	.	TRBD1	TRBV7-2	CASSLGQSTDTQYF	TGTGCCAGCAGCTTGGGACAGAGCACAGATACGCAGTATTTT
TRBJ1-2	.	.	TRBV10-3	CAISSPNYGYTF	TGTGCCATCAGCTCCCCTAACTATGGCTACACCTTC
TRBJ2-1	.	TRBD2	TRBV19	CASSIQPGLASNEQFF	TGTGCCAGTAGTATCCAGCCGGGACTAGCGTCCAATGAGCAGTTCTTC
TRBJ2-5	.	.	TRBV15	CATSTKLGSWETQYF	TGTGCCACCAGCACCAAGTTGGGTTCTTGGGAGACCCAGTACTTC
TRBJ2-5	.	TRBD2	TRBV5-4	CASSLAGSGRVETQYF	TGTGCCAGCAGCTTGGCTGGTAGCGGGAGAGTAGAGACCCAGTACTTC
TRBJ2-1	.	.	TRBV4-2	CASSQVQGRLYNEQFF	TGTGCCAGCAGCCAAGTGCAGGGCCGGTTGTACAATGAGCAGTTCTTC
TRBJ2-7	.	TRBD2	TRBV27	CASSSLAGGSYEQYF	TGTGCCAGCAGTTCCCTAGCGGGAGGATCCTACGAGCAGTACTTC
TRBJ2-1	once	TRBD1	TRBV6-6	CASRRDSQEYNEQFF	TGTGCCAGCAGACGGGACAGCCAAGAGTACAATGAGCAGTTCTTC
TRBJ2-1	.	.	TRBV14	CASSQAGTPYNEQFF	TGTGCCAGCAGCCAAGCCGGGACACCTTACAATGAGCAGTTCTTC
TRBJ2-1	.	TRBD2	TRBV9	CASSVETTGTSGYNEQFF	TGTGCCAGCAGCGTAGAAACTACCGGGACTAGCGGTTACAATGAGCAGTTCTTC
TRBJ2-7	once	.	TRBV7-2	CASSLRAYEQYF	TGTGCCAGCAGTCTTAGGGCCTACGAGCAGTACTTC
TRBJ2-1	.	TRBD1	TRBV28	CASRGQMRYNEQFF	TGTGCCAGCAGGGGACAGATGCGTTACAATGAGCAGTTCTTC
TRBJ1-5	.	TRBD1	TRBV25-1	CASSAGTGYSNQPQHF	TGTGCCAGCAGTGCAGGGACAGGGTATAGCAATCAGCCCCAGCATTTT
TRBJ2-7	.	TRBD1	TRBV28	CASTRTGKFYEQYF	TGTGCCAGCACCAGGACAGGGAAATTCTACGAGCAGTACTTC
TRBJ1-6	.	TRBD1	TRBV5-6	CASSADRASPLHF	TGTGCCAGCAGCGCTGACAGGGCCTCACCCCTCCACTTT
TRBJ2-7	.	.	TRBV18	CASSPSNTYEQYF	TGTGCCAGCTCACCGTCCAACACCTACGAGCAGTACTTC
TRBJ2-5	.	TRBD2	TRBV27	CASGLAGVWETQYF	TGTGCCAGCGGGCTAGCGGGAGTATGGGAGACCCAGTACTTC
TRBJ2-2	.	.	TRBV7-3	CASSPGYTGELFF	TGTGCCAGCAGCCCCGGCTACACCGGGGAGCTGTTTTTT
TRBJ1-3	.	TRBD1	TRBV5-1	CASSLDGTVGNTIYF	TGCGCCAGCAGCTTGGACGGGACAGTCGGAAACACCATATATTTT
TRBJ2-3	.	.	TRBV19	CASSMTGADTQYF	TGTGCCAGTAGTATGACAGGCGCAGATACGCAGTATTTT